Detailed here is one TCR beta chain. This receptor's antigen is unknown. The record has no base qualities; no much larger clone is one base away. The data derive from a study of blood T cell repertoires in COVID-19 (TCRdb year 2020). With regard to the full study: Samples from collaborators originated in the United States, Italy and Spain and spanned both the acute and convalescent phases of COVID-19. The prospective study material was composed of cDNA or gDNA derived from T cells, B-cell-depleted T cells, or PBMCs. Subjects who had been exposed to COVID-19, were actively infected with it, or had recovered from it provided the deeply sampled blood TCRbeta repertoires that made up the dataset. The repertoires were released in a freely available public database meant as a resource for research on the immune response to SARS-CoV-2. The samples were drawn from two sources: the first 160 participants of the ongoing ImmuneRACE study, and 1,254 subjects contributed by 6 global collaborators. Nearly every sample came with metadata listing a de-identified subject ID, COVID-19 status, age in years and sex. Where HLA class I and class II types were available, the types were taken from metadata supplied by the sample provider, not from assay-based typing.

The germline V gene encodes CDR1 SGHRS and CDR2 YFSETQ. Here V drops 4 bases and J drops 0 bases, and the junction holds 7 bases not matched to any gene. Taken from cysteine to phenylalanine, the CDR3 has 17 residues. This entry keeps only the CDR3 DNA: 51 bases, framed from base 1. The immunoSEQ Assay, a bias-controlled multiplex PCR, was used to amplify TCRbeta CDR3 regions from genomic DNA. The study's own analysis went as follows. The number of nucleated cells in each sample was estimated by amplification of reference gene primers within the assay. To quantify the absolute abundance of each unique TCRbeta CDR3 rearrangement, sequence reads were collapsed and filtered. For each sample, productive Simpson clonality was calculated as the square root of Simpson's diversity index over productive rearrangements. The table comes from immuneACCESS by way of TCRdb, which keeps in-frame sequences with V and J called. Part of the clones is missing from these tables; in studies checked, under half for an unresolved V gene and the rest for unknown reasons. For V, J and clone size, that table is used; D and trimming come from the DNA. In all, the sample holds more than 150,000 clones, and around 81% of those were seen once. Of the sample, more than 10% falls within the top ten clones.

One collaborating source in Seattle enrolled patients while the patients were actively infected and followed the patients over time throughout the course of disease. Whole blood was collected in K2EDTA tubes by collaborating institutions according to the institutions' own protocols. For TCRbeta analysis, collaborator samples were shipped as frozen whole blood, as isolated PBMCs, or as DNA extracted from either sample type. On the study overall, not on this receptor specifically: How much clinical and demographic metadata was included differed by source and by participant, and the metadata was provided uncurated.

The receptor was derived from an elderly woman with COVID-19, enrolled during active disease. Input material: peripheral blood. The sequence is built from TRBV5-1 and TRBJ2-1, with 10 junctional bases fitting TRBD2. The nucleotide sequence reads as follows: TGCGCCAGCAGCGCGCCTTCTAGCGGGAGCTCCTACAATGAGCAGTTCTTC. This encodes CASSAPSSGSSYNEQFF.